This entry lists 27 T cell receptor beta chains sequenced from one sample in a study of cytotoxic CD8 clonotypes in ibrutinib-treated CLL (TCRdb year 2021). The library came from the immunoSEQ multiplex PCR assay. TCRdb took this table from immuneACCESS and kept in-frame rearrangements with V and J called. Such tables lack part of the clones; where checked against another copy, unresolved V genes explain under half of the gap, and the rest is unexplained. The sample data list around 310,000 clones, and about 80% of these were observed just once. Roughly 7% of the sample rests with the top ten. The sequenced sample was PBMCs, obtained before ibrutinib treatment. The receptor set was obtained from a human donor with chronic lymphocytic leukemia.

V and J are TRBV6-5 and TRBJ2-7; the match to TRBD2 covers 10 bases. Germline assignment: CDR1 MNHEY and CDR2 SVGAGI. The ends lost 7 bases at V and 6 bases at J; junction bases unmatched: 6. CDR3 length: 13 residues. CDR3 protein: CASMTSGLLEQYF. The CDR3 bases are TGTGCCAGCATGACTAGCGGGTTGCTCGAGCAGTACTTC.

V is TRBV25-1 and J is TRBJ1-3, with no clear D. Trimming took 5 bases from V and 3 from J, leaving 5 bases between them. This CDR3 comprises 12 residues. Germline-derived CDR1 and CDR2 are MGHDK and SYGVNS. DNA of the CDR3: TGTGCCAGCAGTAATCTTGGAAACACCATATATTTT. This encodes CASSNLGNTIYF.

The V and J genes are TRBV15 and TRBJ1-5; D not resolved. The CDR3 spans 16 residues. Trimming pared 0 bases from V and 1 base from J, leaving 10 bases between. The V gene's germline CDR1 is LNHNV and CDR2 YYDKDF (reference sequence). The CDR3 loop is CATSRDRARSNQPQHF. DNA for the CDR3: TGTGCCACCAGCAGAGATAGGGCCAGGAGCAATCAGCCCCAGCATTTT.

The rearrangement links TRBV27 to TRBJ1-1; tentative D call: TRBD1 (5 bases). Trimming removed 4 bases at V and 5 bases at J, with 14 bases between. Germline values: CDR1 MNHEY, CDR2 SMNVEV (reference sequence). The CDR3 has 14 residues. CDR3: CASSWTRVRTEAFF. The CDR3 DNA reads TGTGCCAGCAGTTGGACCAGGGTGCGGACTGAAGCTTTCTTT.

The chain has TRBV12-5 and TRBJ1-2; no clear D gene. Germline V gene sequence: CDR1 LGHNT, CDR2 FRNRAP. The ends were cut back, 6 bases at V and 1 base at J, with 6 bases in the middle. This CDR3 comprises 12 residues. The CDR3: CASGPNNYGYTF. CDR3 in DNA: TGTGCTAGTGGACCTAATAACTATGGCTACACCTTC. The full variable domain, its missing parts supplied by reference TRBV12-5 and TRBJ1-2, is DARVTQTPRHKVTEMGQEVTMRCQPILGHNTVFWYRQTMMQGLELLAYFRNRAPLDDSGMPKDRFSAEMPDATLATLKIQPSEPRDSAVYFCASGPNNYGYTFGSGTRLTVV.

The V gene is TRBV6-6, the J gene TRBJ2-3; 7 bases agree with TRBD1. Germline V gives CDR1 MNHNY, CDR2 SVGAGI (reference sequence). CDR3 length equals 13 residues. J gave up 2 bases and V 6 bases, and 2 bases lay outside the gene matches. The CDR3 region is CASRDRYTDTQYF. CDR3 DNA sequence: TGTGCCAGCAGGGACAGGTACACAGATACGCAGTATTTT.

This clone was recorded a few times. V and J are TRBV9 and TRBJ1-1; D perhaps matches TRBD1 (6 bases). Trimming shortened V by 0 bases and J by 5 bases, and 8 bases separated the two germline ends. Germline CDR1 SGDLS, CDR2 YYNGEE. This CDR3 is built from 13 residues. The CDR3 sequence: CASSVARGTEAFF. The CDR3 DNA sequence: TGTGCCAGCAGCGTAGCCAGGGGTACTGAAGCTTTCTTT.

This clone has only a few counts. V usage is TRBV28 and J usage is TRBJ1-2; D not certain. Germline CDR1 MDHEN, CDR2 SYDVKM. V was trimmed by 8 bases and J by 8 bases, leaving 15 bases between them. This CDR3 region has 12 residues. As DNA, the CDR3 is TGTGCCAGCTCCGGGTCTCGGGCCGGCTACACCTTC. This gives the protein CASSGSRAGYTF.

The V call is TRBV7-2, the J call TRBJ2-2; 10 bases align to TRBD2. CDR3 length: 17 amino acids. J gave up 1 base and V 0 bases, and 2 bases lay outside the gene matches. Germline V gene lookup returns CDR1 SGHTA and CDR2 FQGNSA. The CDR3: CASSLATSGKNTGELFF. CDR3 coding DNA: TGTGCCAGCAGCTTAGCAACTAGCGGGAAGAACACCGGGGAGCTGTTTTTT. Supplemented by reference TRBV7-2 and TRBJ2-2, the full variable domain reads GAGVSQSPSNKVTEKGKDVELRCDPISGHTALYWYRQSLGQGLEFLIYFQGNSAPDKSGLPSDRFSAERTGGSVSTLTIQRTQQEDSAVYLCASSLATSGKNTGELFFGEGSRLTVL.

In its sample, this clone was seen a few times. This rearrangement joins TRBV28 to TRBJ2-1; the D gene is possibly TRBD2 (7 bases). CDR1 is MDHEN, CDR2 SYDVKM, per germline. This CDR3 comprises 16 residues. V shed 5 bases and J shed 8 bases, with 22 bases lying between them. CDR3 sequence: CASSLEFLGGRDEQFF. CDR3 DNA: TGTGCCAGCAGTCTAGAGTTTTTGGGGGGGCGTGATGAGCAGTTCTTC.

This chain's CDR3 is CASSWDGRNTEAFF. CDR3 DNA: TGCGCCAGCAGCTGGGACGGTCGGAACACTGAAGCTTTCTTT. This chain joins TRBV5-1 and TRBJ1-1; tentatively, D is TRBD1 (5 bases). V lost 3 bases to trimming and J lost 1 base, with 10 bases between them. The length of the CDR3 is 14 residues. The germline CDR1 and CDR2 sequences are SGHRS and YFSETQ.

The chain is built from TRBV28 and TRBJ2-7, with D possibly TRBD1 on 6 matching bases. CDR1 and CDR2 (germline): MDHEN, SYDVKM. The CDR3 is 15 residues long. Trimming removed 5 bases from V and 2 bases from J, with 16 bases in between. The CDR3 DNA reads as TGTGCCAGCAGTCCCTACCGACAGGAAACCTACGAGCAGTACTTC. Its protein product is CASSPYRQETYEQYF.

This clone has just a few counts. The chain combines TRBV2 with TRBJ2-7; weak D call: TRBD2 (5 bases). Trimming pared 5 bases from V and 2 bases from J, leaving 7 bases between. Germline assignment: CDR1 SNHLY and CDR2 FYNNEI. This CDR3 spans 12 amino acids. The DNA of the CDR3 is TGTGCCAGCAGTAGCGGACCCTACGAGCAGTACTTC. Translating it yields CASSSGPYEQYF.

CDR3 region: CASRGLAGGSYNEQFF. For the CDR3, the DNA is TGTGCCAGCCGAGGACTAGCGGGAGGATCTTACAATGAGCAGTTCTTC. This chain links TRBV28 with TRBJ2-1; 14 bases agree with TRBD2. Germline CDR1 and CDR2: MDHEN and SYDVKM. The CDR3 covers 16 residues. J gave up 4 bases and V 8 bases, and 7 bases lay outside the gene matches.

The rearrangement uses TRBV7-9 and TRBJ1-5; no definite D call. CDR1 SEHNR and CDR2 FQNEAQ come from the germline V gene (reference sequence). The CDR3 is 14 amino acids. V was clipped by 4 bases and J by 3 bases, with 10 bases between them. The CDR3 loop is CASSSTINNQPQHF. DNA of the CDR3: TGTGCCAGCAGCTCGACAATCAACAATCAGCCCCAGCATTTT.

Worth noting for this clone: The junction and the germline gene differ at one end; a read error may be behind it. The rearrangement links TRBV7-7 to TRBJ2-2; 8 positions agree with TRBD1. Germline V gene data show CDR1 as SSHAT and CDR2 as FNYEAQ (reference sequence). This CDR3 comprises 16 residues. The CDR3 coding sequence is TGTGCTAGCAGCAGAAAAGGACAGGGAGCTACCGGGGAGCTGTTTTTT. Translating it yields CASSRKGQGATGELFF. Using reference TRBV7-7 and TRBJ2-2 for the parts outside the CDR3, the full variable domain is GAGVSQSPRYKVTKRGQDVTLRCDPISSHATLYWYQQALGQGPEFLTYFNYEAQPDKSGLPSDRFSAERPEGSISTLTIQRTEQRDSAMYRCASSRKGQGATGELFFGEGSRLTVL.

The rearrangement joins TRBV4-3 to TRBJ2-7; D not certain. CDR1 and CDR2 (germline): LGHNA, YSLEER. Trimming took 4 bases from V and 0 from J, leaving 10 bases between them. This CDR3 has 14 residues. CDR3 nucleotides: TGCGCCAGCAGCCGAGAACAATTCTCCTACGAGCAGTACTTC. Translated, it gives CASSREQFSYEQYF.

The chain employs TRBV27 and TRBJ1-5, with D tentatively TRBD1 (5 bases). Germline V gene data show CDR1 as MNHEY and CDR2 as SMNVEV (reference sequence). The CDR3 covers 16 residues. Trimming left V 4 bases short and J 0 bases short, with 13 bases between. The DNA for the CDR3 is TGTGCCAGCAGTTCTAGGACAACGAATAGCAATCAGCCCCAGCATTTT. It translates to CASSSRTTNSNQPQHF.

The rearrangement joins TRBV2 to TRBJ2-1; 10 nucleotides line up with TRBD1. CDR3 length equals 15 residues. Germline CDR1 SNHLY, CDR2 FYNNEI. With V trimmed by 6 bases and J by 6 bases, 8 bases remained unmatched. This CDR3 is CASSRPGQGLNEQFF. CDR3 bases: TGTGCCAGCAGCCGCCCGGGACAGGGGCTCAATGAGCAGTTCTTC.

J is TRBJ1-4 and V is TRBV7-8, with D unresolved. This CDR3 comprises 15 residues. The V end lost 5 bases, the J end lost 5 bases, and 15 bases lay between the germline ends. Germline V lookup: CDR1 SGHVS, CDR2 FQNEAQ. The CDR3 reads CASSPRTPPNEKLFF. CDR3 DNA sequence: TGTGCCAGCAGCCCAAGAACACCTCCAAATGAAAAACTGTTTTTT.

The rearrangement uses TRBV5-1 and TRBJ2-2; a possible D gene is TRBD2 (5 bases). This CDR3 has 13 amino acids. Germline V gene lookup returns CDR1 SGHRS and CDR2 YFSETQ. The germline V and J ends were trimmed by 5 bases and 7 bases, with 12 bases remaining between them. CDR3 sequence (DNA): TGCGCCAGCAGGAAGGAGGCGATCGGGGAGCTGTTTTTT. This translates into CASRKEAIGELFF.

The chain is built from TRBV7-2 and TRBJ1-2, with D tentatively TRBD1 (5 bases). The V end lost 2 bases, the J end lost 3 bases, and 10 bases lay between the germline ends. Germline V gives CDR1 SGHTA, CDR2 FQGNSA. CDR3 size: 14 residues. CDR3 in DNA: TGTGCCAGCAGCTTAAGGGACGGCTACTATGGCTACACCTTC. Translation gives CASSLRDGYYGYTF.

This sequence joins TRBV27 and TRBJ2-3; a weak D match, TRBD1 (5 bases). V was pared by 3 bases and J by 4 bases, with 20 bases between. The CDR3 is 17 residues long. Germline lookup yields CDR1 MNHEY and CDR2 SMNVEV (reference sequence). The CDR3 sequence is CASSLAGWGSVADTQYF. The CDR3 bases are TGTGCCAGCAGTTTGGCCGGTTGGGGCTCGGTGGCAGATACGCAGTATTTT.

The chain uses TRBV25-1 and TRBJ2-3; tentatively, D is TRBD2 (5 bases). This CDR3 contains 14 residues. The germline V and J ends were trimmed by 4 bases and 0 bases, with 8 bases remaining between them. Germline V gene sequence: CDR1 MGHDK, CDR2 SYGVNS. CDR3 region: CASSGGLSTDTQYF. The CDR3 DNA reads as TGTGCCAGCAGTGGAGGACTGAGCACAGATACGCAGTATTTT.

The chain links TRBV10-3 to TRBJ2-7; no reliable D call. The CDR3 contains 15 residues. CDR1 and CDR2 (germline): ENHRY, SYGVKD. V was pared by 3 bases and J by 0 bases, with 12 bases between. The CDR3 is CAISDPRLGSYEQYF. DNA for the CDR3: TGTGCCATCAGTGACCCCAGGCTGGGCTCCTACGAGCAGTACTTC.

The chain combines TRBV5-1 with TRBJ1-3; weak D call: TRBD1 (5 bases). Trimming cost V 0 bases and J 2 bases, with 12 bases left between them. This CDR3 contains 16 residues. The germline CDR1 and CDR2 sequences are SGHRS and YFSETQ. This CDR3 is CASSLEPGLTGNTIYF. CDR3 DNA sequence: TGCGCCAGCAGCTTGGAACCGGGACTTACTGGAAACACCATATATTTT.

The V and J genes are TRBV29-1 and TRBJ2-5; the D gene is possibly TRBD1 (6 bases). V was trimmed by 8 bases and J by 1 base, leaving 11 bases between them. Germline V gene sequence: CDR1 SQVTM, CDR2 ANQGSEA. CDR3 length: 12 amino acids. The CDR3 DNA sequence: TGCAGCACTTGGACAGTCCAAGAGACCCAGTACTTC. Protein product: CSTWTVQETQYF.